The 10 T cell receptor beta chains reported below all come from one sample, sequenced in a study of T cells in Graves' hyperthyroidism and ophthalmopathy. Amplification targeted TCR beta CDR3 regions from RNA transcripts. Researchers ran a first-round RT-PCR on the TCR CDR3 using the HTBI primer set. TCRdb itself ran the multiplex PCR reads through MiXCR, one entry per CDR3 protein. The table lists almost 600,000 distinct CDR3 sequences, roughly 46% of them singletons. Sequencing used peripheral blood or thyroid tissue (not recorded which). The receptors come from a woman aged 18 to 35 with Graves' hyperthyroidism.

This clonotype was seen ten or more times. This chain uses TRBV5-1 with TRBJ2-2, with TRBD1 as a possible D gene (5 bases). The V end was cut by 7 bases, the J end by 1 base, with 8 bases between. CDR1 and CDR2 (germline): SGHRS, YFSETQ. CDR3 length equals 13 residues. The CDR3 DNA reads TGCGCCAGCTTTCAGGGGAACACCGGGGAGCTGTTTTTT. Its protein product is CASFQGNTGELFF.

With regard to this clonotype: A much larger clone differs from this one at a single base, so this may be a read error. The rearrangement uses TRBV7-2 and TRBJ2-6; either TRBD1 or TRBD2 may supply D (7 bases each). V was shortened by 0 bases and J by 0 bases, with 9 bases between the two germline ends. The CDR3 is 17 amino acids. Germline V lookup: CDR1 SGHTA, CDR2 FQGNSA. In DNA, the CDR3 is TGTGCCAGCAGCTTAGCCAGGGGGGGCTCTGGGGCCAACGTCCTGACTTTC. Its protein is CASSLARGGSGANVLTF.

This clonotype was seen only a few times. The chain has TRBV7-6 and TRBJ2-3, with 7 bases lining up with TRBD2. V trimming: 5 bases; J trimming: 2 bases; junction bases outside the gene matches: 4. The germline gives CDR1 SGHVS, CDR2 FNYEAQ. There are 14 residues in the CDR3. The chain's CDR3 is CASSRSGVTDTQYF. The CDR3 DNA sequence: TGTGCCAGCAGCCGAAGCGGGGTCACAGATACGCAGTATTTT.

In this sample, this clonotype turned up once. CDR3: CASASRNEKLFF. As DNA, the CDR3 is TGCGCCAGTGCTAGTAGGAATGAAAAACTGTTTTTT. The chain has TRBV10-2 and TRBJ1-4; no reliable D call. This CDR3 comprises 12 residues. Trimming removed 9 bases from V and 5 bases from J, with 10 bases in between. Germline CDR1 and CDR2: WSHSY and SAAADI.

The chain recombines TRBV20-1 with TRBJ1-2, with 8 bases identical to TRBD1. Germline loops: CDR1 DFQATT, CDR2 SNEGSKA (reference sequence). The CDR3 sequence is 12 residues long. After removal of 6 bases from V and 7 bases from J, the junction contained 7 bases not matched to a gene. CDR3 bases: TGCAGTGCCGTGGAACAGGGGGTTGGCTACACCTTC. This translates into CSAVEQGVGYTF.

The V gene is TRBV5-1, the J gene TRBJ2-7, with D hard to call. CDR1 and CDR2 from the germline V gene are SGHRS and YFSETQ. Deletions cut 0 bases from V and 2 bases from J, with 6 bases between. The length of the CDR3 is 13 residues. CDR3 bases: TGCGCCAGCAGCTTGGAATCCCCCTACGAGCAGTACTTC. It is translated as CASSLESPYEQYF.

This chain connects TRBV10-3 to TRBJ2-7, with D perhaps TRBD2 (6 bases). Germline assignment: CDR1 ENHRY and CDR2 SYGVKD. V was cut by 0 bases and J by 0 bases, with 9 bases left in between. This CDR3 comprises 15 residues. CDR3 region: CAISESSTSSYEQYF. For the CDR3, the DNA is TGTGCCATCAGTGAGTCCTCGACTAGCTCCTACGAGCAGTACTTC.

V usage is TRBV20-1 and J usage is TRBJ2-5, with 8 bases aligning to TRBD2. The CDR3 is made up of 12 amino acids. Germline CDR1 reads DFQATT; CDR2 reads SNEGSKA (reference sequence). Unmatched junction bases numbered 8, after V lost 5 bases and J lost 9 bases. The CDR3 DNA reads TGCAGTGCTTACAGAAAAGCGGGAGCCCAGTACTTC. This encodes CSAYRKAGAQYF.

V and J are TRBV13 and TRBJ2-3, with 14 bases that match TRBD2. Germline CDR1 reads PRHDT; CDR2 reads FYEKMQ (reference sequence). The CDR3 length is 17 residues. V lost 5 bases and J lost 5; bases outside the gene matches: 9. CDR3 DNA: TGTGCCAGCAGCCTTGGGACTAGCGGGAGTGCTGAAGATACGCAGTATTTT. Its translation is CASSLGTSGSAEDTQYF.

This clonotype was seen just once. A much larger clone differs by one base, so this may be a read error. The CDR3 end shows no conserved phenylalanine or tryptophan, and so a read error is likely. The genes are TRBV6-1 and TRBJ2-7, with TRBD1 matching over 10 bases. The length of the CDR3 is 15 residues. After removal of 4 bases from V and 6 bases from J, the junction contained 9 bases not matched to a gene. CDR1 and CDR2 from the germline V gene are MNHNS and SASEGT. This CDR3 is CASSAPETGGLEQYL. For the CDR3, the DNA is TGTGCCAGCAGTGCACCGGAGACAGGGGGCCTCGAGCAGTACCTC.